The 23 T cell receptor beta chains presented below share a single source sample, sequenced in a study of cytomegalovirus exposure and HLA in healthy donors. PCR involved 60 Vbeta and 13 Jbeta primers. Assay: immunoSEQ multiplex PCR; the TCRdb copy retains only in-frame clones and omits some. The sample holds some 120,000 clones, about three quarters seen once. Sequencing input: PBMCs. The receptors were sampled from a human donor in good health.

The V call is TRBV4-1, the J call TRBJ1-2, with D possibly TRBD1 on 5 matching bases. Looked up from germline, CDR1 is MGHRA and CDR2 is YSYEKL. The CDR3 runs 15 residues. Trimming stripped 2 bases from V and 2 bases from J, with 12 bases between. The CDR3 DNA follows: TGCGCCAGCAGCCAAAGGGGACTGACGAACTATGGCTACACCTTC. This gives the protein CASSQRGLTNYGYTF.

The chain links TRBV7-2 to TRBJ1-2; 10 nucleotides match TRBD1. Germline V gives CDR1 SGHTA, CDR2 FQGNSA. V shed 4 bases and J 8 bases; nucleotides not matched to a gene: 13. The CDR3 totals 16 residues. CDR3 sequence: CASSSSGGTGVRGYTF. Here the CDR3 DNA reads TGTGCCAGCAGCTCCAGCGGGGGGACAGGGGTTCGGGGCTACACCTTC. Drawing the rest from reference TRBV7-2 and TRBJ1-2, the complete variable domain is GAGVSQSPSNKVTEKGKDVELRCDPISGHTALYWYRQSLGQGLEFLIYFQGNSAPDKSGLPSDRFSAERTGGSVSTLTIQRTQQEDSAVYLCASSSSGGTGVRGYTFGSGTRLTVV.

The chain has TRBV5-6 and TRBJ1-1; 8 bases map to TRBD1. This CDR3 is built from 16 residues. V trimming: 1 base; J trimming: 1 base; junction bases outside the gene matches: 6. Germline V gives CDR1 SGHDT, CDR2 YYEEEE. The CDR3 nucleotides read TGTGCCAGCAGCTTGTATCCCGGGACAGGGAACACTGAAGCTTTCTTT. Residues: CASSLYPGTGNTEAFF.

The V call is TRBV10-3, the J call TRBJ1-1; TRBD1 is a possible D gene (5 bases). V shed 10 bases and J shed 6 bases, with 15 bases lying between them. This CDR3 has 12 residues. CDR1 is ENHRY and CDR2 is SYGVKD in the germline V gene. The CDR3 nucleotides are TGTGCCACGTTTCAGGGCCTAGCTGAAGCTTTCTTT. Its protein product is CATFQGLAEAFF.

The gene calls are TRBV7-9 and TRBJ1-3; D gene ambiguous. V was clipped by 2 bases and J by 0 bases, with 11 bases between them. The CDR3 has 16 residues. Germline V CDR1 and CDR2: SEHNR, FQNEAQ (reference sequence). The CDR3 here is CASSLLQPFSGNTIYF. DNA of the CDR3: TGTGCCAGCAGCTTATTACAGCCGTTCTCTGGAAACACCATATATTTT.

The V call is TRBV4-2, the J call TRBJ1-6; no clear D gene. Per the germline V gene, CDR1 is LGHNA and CDR2 is YNFKEQ. CDR3 size: 12 residues. V was pared by 5 bases and J by 9 bases, with 8 bases between. CDR3 region: CASSAAGSPLHF. The CDR3 nucleotides are TGTGCCAGCAGCGCTGCGGGTTCACCCCTCCACTTT.

This clone has more than one count but fewer than ten. Other nucleotide sequences in the sample specify the same CDR3. The chain has TRBV6-5 and TRBJ1-2; perhaps TRBD1 as D (6 bases). This CDR3 has 14 residues. Deletions cut 0 bases from V and 8 bases from J, with 13 bases between. In germline, CDR1 is MNHEY, CDR2 SVGAGI. CDR3 nucleotides: TGTGCCAGCAGTTACTCAGGGCAGGGGAGCGGCTACACCTTC. It yields the protein CASSYSGQGSGYTF.

This clone has just a few counts. This sequence joins TRBV5-1 and TRBJ1-1; 7 positions match TRBD1. From germline, CDR1 is SGHRS and CDR2 YFSETQ. This CDR3 is 14 amino acids long. Losses at the gene ends were 4 bases for V and 7 bases for J; bases not matched to a gene: 10. CDR3 DNA sequence: TGCGCCAGCAGCGTCACAGGGGATCGAGGTGAAGCTTTCTTT. Translating gives CASSVTGDRGEAFF. Variable domain in full (rest from reference TRBV5-1 and TRBJ1-1): KAGVTQTPRYLIKTRGQQVTLSCSPISGHRSVSWYQQTPGQGLQFLFEYFSETQRNKGNFPGRFSGRQFSNSRSEMNVSTLELGDSALYLCASSVTGDRGEAFFGQGTRLTVV.

The CDR3 spells CASSPQGTVNEQYF. CDR3 bases: TGCGCCAGCAGTCCCCAGGGAACAGTGAACGAGCAGTACTTC. The chain has TRBV10-1 and TRBJ2-7; TRBD1 is a possible D gene (5 bases). This CDR3 region has 14 residues. V lost 5 bases and J 5 bases, leaving 16 bases between the germline ends. Germline assignment: CDR1 WNHNN and CDR2 SYGVQD (reference sequence).

The chain has TRBV4-1 and TRBJ2-1, with 11 bases lining up with TRBD2. The CDR3 is made up of 17 amino acids. Germline loops: CDR1 MGHRA, CDR2 YSYEKL. J gave up 6 bases and V 0 bases, and 7 bases lay outside the gene matches. The CDR3 nucleotides are TGCGCCAGCAGCCAAGACGCCGGGACTAGCGGCATCAATGAGCAGTTCTTC. This sequence encodes CASSQDAGTSGINEQFF.

This chain links TRBV6-6 with TRBJ2-7; D not certain. V dropped 4 bases and J dropped 7 bases, with 20 bases sitting between them. CDR3 length: 15 amino acids. Germline loops: CDR1 MNHNY, CDR2 SVGAGI (reference sequence). CDR3 nucleotides: TGTGCCAGCAGTTCCCAAACCGGGTCCTTGGGTGAGCAGTACTTC. Protein sequence: CASSSQTGSLGEQYF.

The CDR3: CASKGGTQAGYNEQFF. The CDR3 DNA sequence: TGCGCCAGCAAAGGAGGAACACAAGCGGGCTACAATGAGCAGTTCTTC. The chain uses TRBV5-1 and TRBJ2-1, with D possibly TRBD2 on 6 matching bases. The germline V gene has CDR1 SGHRS and CDR2 YFSETQ. The V end was cut by 6 bases, the J end by 3 bases, with 19 bases between. The CDR3 runs to 16 residues. The entire variable domain, with the rest obtained from reference TRBV5-1 and TRBJ2-1, is as follows: KAGVTQTPRYLIKTRGQQVTLSCSPISGHRSVSWYQQTPGQGLQFLFEYFSETQRNKGNFPGRFSGRQFSNSRSEMNVSTLELGDSALYLCASKGGTQAGYNEQFFGPGTRLTVL.

The rearrangement links TRBV18 to TRBJ1-5, with unresolved D. The length of the CDR3 is 15 residues. Germline V CDR1 and CDR2: KGHSH, LQKENI. Trimming cost V 2 bases and J 0 bases, with 8 bases left between them. Here the CDR3 DNA reads TGTGCCAGCTCACCAAGCGGGGATAGCAATCAGCCCCAGCATTTT. Amino acids: CASSPSGDSNQPQHF.

The J gene is TRBJ1-5, the V gene TRBV19; D is possibly TRBD1 (5 bases). Germline-derived CDR1 and CDR2 are LNHDA and SQIVND (reference sequence). The V end was cut by 6 bases, the J end by 4 bases, with 10 bases between. The CDR3 runs 13 residues. The chain's CDR3 is CASRTGGNQPQHF. CDR3 sequence (DNA): TGTGCCAGTAGGACCGGGGGAAATCAGCCCCAGCATTTT.

The chain uses TRBV2 and TRBJ2-3; no clear D. Germline-derived CDR1 and CDR2 are SNHLY and FYNNEI. The CDR3 loop spans 12 amino acids. Trimming took off 8 bases at V and 3 bases at J, with 9 bases between the two ends. The CDR3 DNA reads as TGTGCCAGCGGTCCGGGTACAGATACGCAGTATTTT. It encodes CASGPGTDTQYF.

The chain couples TRBV7-2 to TRBJ2-7; D possibly corresponds to TRBD2 (5 bases). This CDR3 is 15 amino acids long. Germline lookup yields CDR1 SGHTA and CDR2 FQGNSA. V was clipped by 4 bases and J by 6 bases, with 19 bases between them. CDR3 residues: CASSSGMIPSREQYF. In DNA, the CDR3 is TGTGCCAGCAGCTCGGGAATGATACCTTCCCGCGAGCAGTACTTC.

This chain connects TRBV15 to TRBJ2-3; 14 nucleotides line up with TRBD2. Germline loops: CDR1 LNHNV, CDR2 YYDKDF (reference sequence). V dropped 3 bases and J dropped 0; count of bases not matched to a gene: 11. The CDR3 extends over 20 amino acids. CDR3: CATSSGLAGGTPYSTDTQYF. CDR3 in DNA: TGTGCCACCAGCAGCGGACTAGCGGGGGGAACACCCTATAGCACAGATACGCAGTATTTT.

This chain uses TRBV7-9 with TRBJ1-1, with TRBD1 matching 7 bases. The CDR3 contains 15 residues. The J segment lost 3 bases and the V segment lost 5 bases, leaving 9 bases of the junction unmatched. Germline V lookup: CDR1 SEHNR, CDR2 FQNEAQ (reference sequence). In DNA form, the CDR3 reads TGTGCCAGCAGCCCTTTGCTTGGACAGGACACTGAAGCTTTCTTT. It specifies CASSPLLGQDTEAFF.

Of note for this clone: Other nucleotide sequences from this sample produce the same CDR3. CDR3 residues: CASRNSGTAILASYNSPLHF. CDR3 nucleotide sequence: TGTGCCAGCAGGAACTCCGGGACAGCGATCCTCGCCTCCTATAATTCACCCCTCCACTTT. This rearrangement joins TRBV28 to TRBJ1-6; 7 nucleotides match TRBD1. The germline V gene encodes CDR1 MDHEN and CDR2 SYDVKM. The ends lost 6 bases at V and 0 bases at J; junction bases unmatched: 17. The CDR3 runs 20 residues.

V is TRBV13 and J is TRBJ2-5; possible D gene TRBD2, 6 bases. Gene TRBJ2-7 matches the end of the DNA better, so the J call may be wrong. CDR1 is PRHDT and CDR2 is FYEKMQ in the germline V gene (reference sequence). The CDR3 consists of 14 residues. This CDR3 reads CASSSTSMRYEQYF. The CDR3 DNA sequence: TGTGCCAGCAGTTCGACTAGTATGAGGTACGAGCAGTACTTC.

This clone is a singleton in its sample. V and J are TRBV6-6 and TRBJ1-1, with TRBD1 as a possible D gene (5 bases). Germline V gene data show CDR1 as MNHNY and CDR2 as SVGAGI (reference sequence). CDR3 length equals 13 residues. V lost 7 bases and J lost 6, with 15 bases in between. The CDR3 spells CASKGLSVPEAFF. The CDR3 nucleotides are TGTGCCAGCAAGGGACTCTCGGTTCCTGAAGCTTTCTTT.

This sequence joins TRBV1 and TRBJ1-1. TRBV1 is a listed pseudogene. This CDR3 is built from 15 residues. CDR3 sequence: CTSSPRQRVNTEAFF. CDR3 coding DNA: TGCACCAGCAGCCCGAGGCAGAGAGTGAACACTGAAGCTTTCTTT.

The chain joins TRBV2 to TRBJ1-1, with a weak D call TRBD1 (5 bases). The CDR3 loop spans 12 amino acids. Looked up from germline, CDR1 is SNHLY and CDR2 is FYNNEI. V was pared by 1 base and J by 6 bases, with 6 bases between. In DNA, the CDR3 is TGTGCCAGCAGTGAAGTGGGGCCTGAAGCTTTCTTT. It is translated as CASSEVGPEAFF.